This record concerns one TCR beta chain sequence. This entry belongs to a study of regulatory T cells in long-lasting Graves disease. Time point given: newly diagnosed GD, antithyroid drugs for less than 3 months. The authors made the TCR library using RNA they extracted from PBMCs. According to the study, TCR beta libraries were built with iRepertoire HTBI primers and CDR3-region Arm-PCR. A single record per CDR3 protein comes from TCRdb applying MiXCR to the multiplex PCR reads. Among about 530,000 distinct CDR3 sequences listed, 15% to 20% were seen once. V lost 1 base and J 2 bases, leaving 8 bases between the germline ends. CDR3 size: 14 residues. Germline V CDR1 and CDR2: LGHDT, YNNKEL (reference sequence). This sample also belongs to another study, concerning T cells in Graves' hyperthyroidism and ophthalmopathy. Turning to that study: Diagnoses used clinical symptoms, serum thyroxine and TRAb, thyroid ultrasound and orbital computed tomography.

The sample in question was peripheral blood mononuclear cells (PBMCs), obtained at new diagnosis, from a patient treated with antithyroid drugs. The sequence was obtained from a woman aged 40 to 65 with Graves disease. The chain couples TRBV3-1 to TRBJ1-2; no reliable D call. The CDR3 region has the DNA TGTGCCAGCAGCCAAGTTCCAGGCAACTATGGCTACACCTTC. Translated, it gives CASSQVPGNYGYTF. The variable domain in full, with the rest retrieved from reference TRBV3-1 and TRBJ1-2, is DTAVSQTPKYLVTQMGNDKSIKCEQNLGHDTMYWYKQDSKKFLKIMFSYNNKELIINETVPNRFSPKSPDKAHLNLHINSLELGDSAVYFCASSQVPGNYGYTFGSGTRLTVV.